The clone carrying this T cell receptor (beta chain) was detected only a few times. Antigen specificity is unknown. Any gene name here is a mouse gene name. Additional DNA sequences in this sample encode the identical CDR3. CDR3 sequences, V/J genes, frequencies and template counts came from survey-depth TCRbeta sequencing. Sequencing was performed with immunoSEQ multiplex PCR; in TCRdb, only in-frame clones are kept and a portion is missing. Seen here are some 9,300 clones, roughly a third observed once, and the top ten hold 5.1%. This record comes from a study of tissue T cells after allogeneic stem cell transplantation. Findings and limits, study-wide: Motif-based clustering found tissue-specific repertoire signatures shared across patients, though few clones were shared.

Time point specified: mouse harvest day 14 after allogeneic transplant. The graft held 10^6 splenic CD5+ T cells and 10^7 T-cell-depleted bone marrow cells. Sequenced input: skin. The clonotype comes from a female BALB/c mouse given C57BL/6 T cells with graft-versus-host disease after an allogeneic hematopoietic cell transplant.

The CDR3 loop is CASSLGGRDTQYF. CDR3 DNA (partial): TGTGCCAGCAGTCTGGGGGGCCGGGACACCCAGTAC. This chain connects TRBV26 to TRBJ2-5; D is perhaps TRBD1 or TRBD2 (6 bases each). The read ends 1 residue before the CDR3 terminus; that terminus is restored from the germline J gene. The CDR3 is 13 residues long. Germline V CDR1 and CDR2: KGHPV, FQNQEV (reference sequence). Trimming pared 2 bases from V and 6 bases from J, leaving 9 bases between.